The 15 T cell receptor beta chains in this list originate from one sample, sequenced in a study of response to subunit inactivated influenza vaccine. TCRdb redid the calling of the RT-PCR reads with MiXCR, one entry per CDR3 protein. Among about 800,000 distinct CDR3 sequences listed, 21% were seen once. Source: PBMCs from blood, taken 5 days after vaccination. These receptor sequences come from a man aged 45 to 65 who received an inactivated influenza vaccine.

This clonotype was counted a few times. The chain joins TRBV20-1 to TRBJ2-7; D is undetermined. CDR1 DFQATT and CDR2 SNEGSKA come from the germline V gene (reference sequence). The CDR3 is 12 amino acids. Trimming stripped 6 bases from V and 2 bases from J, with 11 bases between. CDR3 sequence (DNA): TGCAGTGCAGCCTCTACCGCCTACGAGCAGTACTTC. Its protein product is CSAASTAYEQYF.

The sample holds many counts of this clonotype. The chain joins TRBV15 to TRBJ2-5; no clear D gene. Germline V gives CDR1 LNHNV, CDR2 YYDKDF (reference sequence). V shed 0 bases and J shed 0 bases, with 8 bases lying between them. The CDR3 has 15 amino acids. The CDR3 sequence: CATSRDVQNQETQYF. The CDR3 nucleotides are TGTGCCACCAGCAGAGATGTGCAGAACCAAGAGACCCAGTACTTC.

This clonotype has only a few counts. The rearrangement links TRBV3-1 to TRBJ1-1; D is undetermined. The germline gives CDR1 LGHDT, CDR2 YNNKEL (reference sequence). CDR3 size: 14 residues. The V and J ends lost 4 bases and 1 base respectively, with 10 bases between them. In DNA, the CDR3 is TGTGCCAGCAGCCCAGTAAGGACGAACACTGAAGCTTTCTTT. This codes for CASSPVRTNTEAFF.

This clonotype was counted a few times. CDR3 protein: CAISESTGSDEQYF. CDR3 DNA sequence: TGTGCCATCAGTGAGTCGACCGGATCGGACGAGCAGTACTTC. The chain combines TRBV10-3 with TRBJ2-7; D is uncertain. The germline V and J ends were trimmed by 0 bases and 5 bases, with 11 bases remaining between them. Germline CDR1 reads ENHRY; CDR2 reads SYGVKD. The CDR3 totals 14 residues.

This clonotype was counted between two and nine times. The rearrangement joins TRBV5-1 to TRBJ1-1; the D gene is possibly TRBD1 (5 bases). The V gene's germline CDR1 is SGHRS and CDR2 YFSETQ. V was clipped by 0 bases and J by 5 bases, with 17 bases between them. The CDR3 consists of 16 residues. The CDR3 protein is CASSLGGTAGRTEAFF. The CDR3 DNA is TGCGCCAGCAGCTTGGGAGGTACGGCAGGGCGGACTGAAGCTTTCTTT.

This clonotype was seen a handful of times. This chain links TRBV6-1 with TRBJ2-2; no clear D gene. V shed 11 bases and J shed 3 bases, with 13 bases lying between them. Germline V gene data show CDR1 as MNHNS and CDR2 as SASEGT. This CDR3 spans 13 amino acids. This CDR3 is CAAPRVYTGELFF. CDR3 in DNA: TGTGCCGCCCCGCGAGTATACACCGGGGAGCTGTTTTTT.

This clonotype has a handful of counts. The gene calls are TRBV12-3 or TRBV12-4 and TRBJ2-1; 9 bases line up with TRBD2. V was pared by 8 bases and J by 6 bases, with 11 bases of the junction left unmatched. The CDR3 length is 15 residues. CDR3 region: CASVPPGLAGNEQFF. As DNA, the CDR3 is TGTGCCAGCGTGCCCCCGGGACTAGCTGGCAATGAGCAGTTCTTC.

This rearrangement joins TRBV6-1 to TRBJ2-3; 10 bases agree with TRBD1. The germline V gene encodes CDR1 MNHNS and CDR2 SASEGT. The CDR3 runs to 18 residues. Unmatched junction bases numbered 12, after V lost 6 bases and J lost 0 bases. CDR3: CASRTGGLSSGSTDTQYF. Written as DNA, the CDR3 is TGTGCCAGCAGGACAGGGGGCCTGTCTAGCGGTAGCACAGATACGCAGTATTTT.

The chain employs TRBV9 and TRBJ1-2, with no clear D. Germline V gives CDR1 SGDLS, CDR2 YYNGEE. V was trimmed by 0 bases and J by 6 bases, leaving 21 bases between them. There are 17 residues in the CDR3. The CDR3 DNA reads TGTGCCAGCAGCGTAGTACCCCAACGGGAGGGATACGATGGCTACACCTTC. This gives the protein CASSVVPQREGYDGYTF.

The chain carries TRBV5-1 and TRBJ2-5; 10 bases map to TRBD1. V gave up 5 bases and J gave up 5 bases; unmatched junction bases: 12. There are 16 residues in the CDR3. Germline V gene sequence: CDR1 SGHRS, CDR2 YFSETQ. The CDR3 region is CASSFSPVTGGETQYF. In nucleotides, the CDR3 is TGCGCCAGCAGTTTTTCCCCCGTGACAGGGGGCGAGACCCAGTACTTC.

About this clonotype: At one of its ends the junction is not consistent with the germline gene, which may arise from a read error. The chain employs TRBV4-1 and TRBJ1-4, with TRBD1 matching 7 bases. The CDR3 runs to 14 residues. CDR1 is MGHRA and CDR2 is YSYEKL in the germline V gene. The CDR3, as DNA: TGTGCCAGCTCTCGCGACAGGGCGAATGAAAAACTGTTTTTT. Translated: CASSRDRANEKLFF.

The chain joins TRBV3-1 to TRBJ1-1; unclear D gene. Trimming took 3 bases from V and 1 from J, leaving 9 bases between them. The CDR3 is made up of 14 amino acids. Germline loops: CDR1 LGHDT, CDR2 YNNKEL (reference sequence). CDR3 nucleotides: TGTGCCAGCAGCCACCAAACGGGGAACACTGAAGCTTTCTTT. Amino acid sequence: CASSHQTGNTEAFF.

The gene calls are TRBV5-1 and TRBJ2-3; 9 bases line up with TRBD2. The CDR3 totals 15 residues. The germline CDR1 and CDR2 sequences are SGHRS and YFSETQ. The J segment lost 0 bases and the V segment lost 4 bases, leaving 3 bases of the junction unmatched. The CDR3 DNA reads TGCGCCAGCAGCATCACTAGCGGGAGCACAGATACGCAGTATTTT. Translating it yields CASSITSGSTDTQYF.

CDR3 DNA: TGTGCCAGCAGCTTTCCAGGGCCGACTAGCACAGATACGCAGTATTTT. Translation gives CASSFPGPTSTDTQYF. This chain connects TRBV7-8 to TRBJ2-3, with D maybe TRBD1 (5 bases). Trimming left V 3 bases short and J 0 bases short, with 13 bases between. The CDR3 length is 16 residues. Germline V gene sequence: CDR1 SGHVS, CDR2 FQNEAQ.

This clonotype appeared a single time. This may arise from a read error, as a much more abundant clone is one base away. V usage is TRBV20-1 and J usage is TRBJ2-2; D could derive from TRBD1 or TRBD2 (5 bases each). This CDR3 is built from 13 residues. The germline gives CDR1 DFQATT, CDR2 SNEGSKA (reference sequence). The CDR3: CGASSGATGELFF. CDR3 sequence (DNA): TGCGGTGCTAGTTCCGGGGCCACCGGGGAGCTGTTTTTT.